This is a list of T cell receptor beta chains from one sample in a study of technical replicates of blood from several donors. Assay: immunoSEQ multiplex PCR; the TCRdb copy retains only in-frame clones and omits some. The repertoire holds fewer than 95,000 clones, with approximately 94% as singletons. The sample was T cells isolated from PBMCs. The receptors were gathered from a human donor in good health. CDR3s include the opening cysteine and the closing phenylalanine or tryptophan. Fields, in order: D gene, J gene, V gene, CDR3 DNA, CDR3 protein. The D gene is left open where the match is weak.

>TRBD2|TRBJ2-1|TRBV4-2
TGTGCCAGCAGCCAAGAAGCGGGCCCGGGACTAGCGGGGCTGATCTACAATGAGCAGTTCTTC
CASSQEAGPGLAGLIYNEQFF
>.|TRBJ1-2|TRBV5-6
TGTGCCAGCAGCTTGGGGCCGACTAACTATGGCTACACCTTC
CASSLGPTNYGYTF
>TRBD2|TRBJ2-1|TRBV4-2
TGTGCCAGCAGCCAGCCCCTGGCTAGCGGGGCTTACAATGAGCAGTTCTTC
CASSQPLASGAYNEQFF
>TRBD1|TRBJ2-7|TRBV6-1
TGTGCCAGCAGTGAATGGACAGGGGGATCCTACGAGCAGTACTTC
CASSEWTGGSYEQYF
>TRBD1|TRBJ2-5|TRBV5-1
TGCGCCAGCAGCTTGGCCAGGGGACAGGTAGAACAGACCCAGTACTTC
CASSLARGQVEQTQYF
>.|TRBJ2-5|TRBV6-5
TGTGCCAGCAGTTACGACAGGAACGAAGAGACCCAGTACTTC
CASSYDRNEETQYF
>TRBD1|TRBJ1-5|TRBV19
TGTGCCAGTAGTATTACAGGGGGCGTAAAGAGACTTAATCAGCCCCAGCATTTT
CASSITGGVKRLNQPQHF
>.|TRBJ2-4|TRBV6-5
TGTGCCAGCAGCTTAGCACCCGGTCAAAACATTCAGTACTTC
CASSLAPGQNIQYF
>TRBD1|TRBJ1-2|TRBV5-4
TGTGCCAGCAGCTTTAGGGACAGCCCGCGGGGCTACACCTTC
CASSFRDSPRGYTF
>.|TRBJ2-1|TRBV11-1
TGTGCCAGCAGCTTAAAGCGTGGCGGGACCGACCACAACAATGAGCAGTTCTTC
CASSLKRGGTDHNNEQFF
>.|TRBJ2-3|TRBV5-6
TGTGCCAGCAGCCCCAGGACTACCATAGCTACAGATACGCAGTATTTT
CASSPRTTIATDTQYF